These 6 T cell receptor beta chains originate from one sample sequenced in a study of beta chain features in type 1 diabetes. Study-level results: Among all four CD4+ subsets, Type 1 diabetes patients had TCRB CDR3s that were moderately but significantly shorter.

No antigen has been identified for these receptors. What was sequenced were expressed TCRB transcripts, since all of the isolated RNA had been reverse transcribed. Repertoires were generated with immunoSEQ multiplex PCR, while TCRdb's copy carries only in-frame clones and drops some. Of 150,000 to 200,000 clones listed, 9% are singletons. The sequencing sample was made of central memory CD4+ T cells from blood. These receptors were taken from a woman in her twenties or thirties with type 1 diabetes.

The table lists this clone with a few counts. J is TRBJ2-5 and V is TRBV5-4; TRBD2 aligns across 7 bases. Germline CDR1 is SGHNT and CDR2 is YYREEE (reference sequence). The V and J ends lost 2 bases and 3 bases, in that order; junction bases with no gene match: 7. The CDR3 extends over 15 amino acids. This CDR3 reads CASSFRLAAEETQYF. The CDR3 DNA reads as TGTGCCAGCAGCTTCCGCCTAGCGGCAGAAGAGACCCAGTACTTC.

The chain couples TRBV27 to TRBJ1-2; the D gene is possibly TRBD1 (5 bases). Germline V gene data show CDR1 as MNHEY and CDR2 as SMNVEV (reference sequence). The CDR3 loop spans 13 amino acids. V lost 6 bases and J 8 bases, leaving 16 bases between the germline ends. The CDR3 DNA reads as TGTGCCAGCAGGACAGCAACCGTAGGGGGCTACACCTTC. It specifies CASRTATVGGYTF.

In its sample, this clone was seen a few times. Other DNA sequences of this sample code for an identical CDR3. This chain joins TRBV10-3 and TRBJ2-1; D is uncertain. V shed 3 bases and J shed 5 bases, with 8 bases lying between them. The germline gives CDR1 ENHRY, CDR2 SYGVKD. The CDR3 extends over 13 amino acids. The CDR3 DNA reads TGTGCCATCAGTGATAGAGGAGACAATGAGCAGTTCTTC. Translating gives CAISDRGDNEQFF.

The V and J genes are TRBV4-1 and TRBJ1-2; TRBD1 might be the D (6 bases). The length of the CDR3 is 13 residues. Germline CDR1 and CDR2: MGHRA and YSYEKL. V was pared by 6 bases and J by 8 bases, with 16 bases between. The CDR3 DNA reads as TGCGCCAGCAGGCCGACAGGTGCGGAGGGCTACACCTTC. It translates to CASRPTGAEGYTF.

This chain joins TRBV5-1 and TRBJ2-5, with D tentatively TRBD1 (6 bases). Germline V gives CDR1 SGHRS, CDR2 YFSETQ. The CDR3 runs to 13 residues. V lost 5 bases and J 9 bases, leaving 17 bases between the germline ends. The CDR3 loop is CASRPDPSGAQYF. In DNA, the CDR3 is TGCGCCAGCAGACCTGACCCGTCAGGGGCCCAGTACTTC. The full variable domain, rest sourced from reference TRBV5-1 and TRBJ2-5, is KAGVTQTPRYLIKTRGQQVTLSCSPISGHRSVSWYQQTPGQGLQFLFEYFSETQRNKGNFPGRFSGRQFSNSRSEMNVSTLELGDSALYLCASRPDPSGAQYFGPGTRLLVL.

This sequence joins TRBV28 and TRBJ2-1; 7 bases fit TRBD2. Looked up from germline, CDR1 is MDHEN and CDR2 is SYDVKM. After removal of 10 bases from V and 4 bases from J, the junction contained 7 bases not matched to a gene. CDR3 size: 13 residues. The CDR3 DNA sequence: TGTGCCACCGGGGGGAGTGGTTACAATGAGCAGTTCTTC. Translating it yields CATGGSGYNEQFF. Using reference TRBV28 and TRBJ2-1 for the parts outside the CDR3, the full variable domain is DVKVTQSSRYLVKRTGEKVFLECVQDMDHENMFWYRQDPGLGLRLIYFSYDVKMKEKGDIPEGYSVSREKKERFSLILESASTNQTSMYLCATGGSGYNEQFFGPGTRLTVL.